One and the same sample provided the 14 T cell receptor beta chains below, sequenced in a study of technical replicates of blood from a few donors. Method: immunoSEQ multiplex PCR; TCRdb's copy keeps in-frame clones and lacks some. The sample has some 80,000 clones, about 81% seen once. Sequenced material: PBMCs. The source of these receptors is a human donor in good health. Some clones in this sample may be carry-over from other donors' samples.

V usage is TRBV30 and J usage is TRBJ2-7; tentative D call: TRBD1 (5 bases). This CDR3 region has 13 residues. CDR1 and CDR2 (germline): GTSNPN, SVGIG (reference sequence). V was shortened by 0 bases and J by 4 bases, with 10 bases between the two germline ends. CDR3: CAWSVQAAYEQYF. CDR3 nucleotides: TGTGCCTGGAGTGTACAGGCAGCATACGAGCAGTACTTC.

CDR3 nucleotide sequence: TGCAGCGTTGATCGCCCGACAGGGAGGCAAGAGACCCAGTACTTC. As protein: CSVDRPTGRQETQYF. This chain links TRBV29-1 with TRBJ2-5; the D gene is possibly TRBD1 (7 bases). The germline V and J ends were trimmed by 3 bases and 2 bases, with 16 bases remaining between them. The germline CDR1 and CDR2 sequences are SQVTM and ANQGSEA. The CDR3 is 15 residues long.

This clone was seen more than once but under ten times. The chain links TRBV29-1 to TRBJ2-7; 12 bases are shared with TRBD1. This CDR3 region has 14 residues. The trim removed 0 bases at V and 6 bases at J, leaving 3 bases unmatched. Germline V CDR1 and CDR2: SQVTM, ANQGSEA. CDR3: CSVEEGQGAAEQYF. CDR3 in DNA: TGCAGCGTTGAAGAGGGACAGGGGGCAGCCGAGCAGTACTTC.

V and J are TRBV6-4 and TRBJ2-1; TRBD2 matches 10 bases. The germline V gene has CDR1 MRHNA and CDR2 SNTAGT. Trimming took 0 bases from V and 15 from J; bases not matched to a gene: 5. The CDR3 spans 13 residues. CDR3 nucleotide sequence: TGTGCCAGCAGTGACTCGGGGGCTAGCGGGAGGTTCTTC. It yields the protein CASSDSGASGRFF.

The rearrangement links TRBV5-4 to TRBJ1-6; D not resolved. The length of the CDR3 is 15 residues. Per the germline V gene, CDR1 is SGHNT and CDR2 is YYREEE (reference sequence). Trimming cost V 6 bases and J 3 bases, with 13 bases left between them. The CDR3 sequence: CASTSLGIYNSPLHF. CDR3 sequence (DNA): TGTGCCAGCACCTCCCTCGGTATCTATAATTCACCCCTCCACTTT.

This chain links TRBV7-2 with TRBJ2-1, with TRBD2 matching 8 bases. The V segment lost 0 bases and the J segment 12 bases; nucleotides outside the gene matches: 10. The CDR3 spans 15 residues. Germline CDR1 reads SGHTA; CDR2 reads FQGNSA. CDR3 sequence reads: CASSLAASGPLGQFF. The CDR3 DNA sequence: TGTGCCAGCAGCTTAGCCGCTAGCGGGCCTCTGGGGCAGTTCTTC.

V usage is TRBV30 and J usage is TRBJ2-7; D may be TRBD2 (5 bases). This CDR3 is built from 16 residues. CDR1 and CDR2 from the germline V gene are GTSNPN and SVGIG (reference sequence). Trimming shortened V by 0 bases and J by 1 base, and 16 bases separated the two germline ends. CDR3 protein: CAWSVLSGLLSYEQYF. CDR3 nucleotide sequence: TGTGCCTGGAGTGTACTGTCGGGGTTGTTGTCCTACGAGCAGTACTTC.

In nucleotides, the CDR3 is TGCGCCAGCAGCTTGCGACTAGCGGGAGGAAGCGGCGGGGAGCTGTTTTTT. Protein sequence: CASSLRLAGGSGGELFF. The chain has TRBV5-1 and TRBJ2-2, with 13 bases matching TRBD2. The germline CDR1 and CDR2 sequences are SGHRS and YFSETQ. Germline trimming cut 1 base from V and 7 bases from J; bases unmatched to any gene: 7. The CDR3 runs 17 residues.

This chain joins TRBV7-2 and TRBJ1-2; TRBD1 matches at 9 bases. Germline loops: CDR1 SGHTA, CDR2 FQGNSA. Germline trimming cut 0 bases from V and 8 bases from J; bases unmatched to any gene: 4. CDR3 length equals 14 residues. Written as DNA, the CDR3 is TGTGCCAGCAGCTTAGCCTTCGGGACAGGGGGCTACACCTTC. Translating gives CASSLAFGTGGYTF.

The chain couples TRBV28 to TRBJ2-7; unclear D gene. The germline V and J ends were trimmed by 3 bases and 0 bases, with 12 bases remaining between them. The CDR3 runs 15 residues. CDR1 is MDHEN and CDR2 is SYDVKM in the germline V gene. CDR3: CASSFEQNLSYEQYF. The CDR3 bases are TGTGCCAGCAGTTTTGAACAGAACCTCTCCTACGAGCAGTACTTC.

The chain carries TRBV7-9 and TRBJ1-5; D possibly corresponds to TRBD1 (5 bases). Deletions cut 5 bases from V and 0 bases from J, with 11 bases between. Germline loops: CDR1 SEHNR, CDR2 FQNEAQ (reference sequence). CDR3 size: 15 residues. The CDR3 region has the DNA TGTGCCAGCAGCCCAGTGGGGGGTAGCAATCAGCCCCAGCATTTT. It translates to CASSPVGGSNQPQHF. The full variable domain, completed using reference TRBV7-9 and TRBJ1-5, is DTGVSQNPRHKITKRGQNVTFRCDPISEHNRLYWYRQTLGQGPEFLTYFQNEAQLEKSRLLSDRFSAERPKGSFSTLEIQRTEQGDSAMYLCASSPVGGSNQPQHFGDGTRLSIL.

The chain links TRBV4-3 to TRBJ1-1; TRBD1 might be the D (6 bases). CDR3 length: 14 amino acids. CDR1 and CDR2 (germline): LGHNA, YSLEER. The V gene lost 5 bases and the J gene lost 5 bases, with 15 bases spanning the gap. The CDR3 is CASSSRGVKTEAFF. For the CDR3, the DNA is TGCGCCAGCAGCTCCAGGGGTGTAAAGACTGAAGCTTTCTTT.

The genes are TRBV15 and TRBJ1-2, with 12 bases that match TRBD1. The CDR3 contains 15 residues. Germline values: CDR1 LNHNV, CDR2 YYDKDF (reference sequence). V shed 0 bases and J 8 bases; nucleotides not matched to a gene: 4. The CDR3 DNA follows: TGTGCCACCAGCAGAGAGGGACAGGGGGCGGAGGGCTACACCTTC. Translated, it gives CATSREGQGAEGYTF.

This clone is judged medium-sized. The rearrangement links TRBV5-8 to TRBJ1-2, with D unclear. Germline-derived CDR1 and CDR2 are SGHTS and YDEGEE. With 2 bases removed from V and 0 bases from J, the gap between germline ends came to 8 bases. CDR3 length: 14 amino acids. CDR3 region: CASSFPGANYGYTF. DNA for the CDR3: TGTGCCAGCAGCTTCCCAGGCGCTAACTATGGCTACACCTTC.